This TCR beta chain was observed in a study of blood T cell repertoires in COVID-19. Across the study: T cells, B-cell-depleted T cells, or PBMCs supplied cDNA or gDNA.

The data were produced by immunoSEQ multiplex PCR, yet TCRdb's version contains in-frame clones alone and is incomplete. Altogether around 270,000 clones are present, 88% being singletons, with the ten largest covering under 4.5%. This CDR3 contains 16 residues. V lost 0 bases to trimming and J lost 0 bases, with 8 bases between them. Germline V gene lookup returns CDR1 WNHNN and CDR2 SYGVQD (reference sequence). This clone turned up a few times. The source is a man aged 55 to 70 who had recovered from COVID-19. The sample comprised peripheral blood. The chain recombines TRBV10-1 with TRBJ2-2; D is ambiguous. DNA of the CDR3: TGCGCCAGCAGTGAGTCGGAAACAGCGAACACCGGGGAGCTGTTTTTT. Amino acids: CASSESETANTGELFF.